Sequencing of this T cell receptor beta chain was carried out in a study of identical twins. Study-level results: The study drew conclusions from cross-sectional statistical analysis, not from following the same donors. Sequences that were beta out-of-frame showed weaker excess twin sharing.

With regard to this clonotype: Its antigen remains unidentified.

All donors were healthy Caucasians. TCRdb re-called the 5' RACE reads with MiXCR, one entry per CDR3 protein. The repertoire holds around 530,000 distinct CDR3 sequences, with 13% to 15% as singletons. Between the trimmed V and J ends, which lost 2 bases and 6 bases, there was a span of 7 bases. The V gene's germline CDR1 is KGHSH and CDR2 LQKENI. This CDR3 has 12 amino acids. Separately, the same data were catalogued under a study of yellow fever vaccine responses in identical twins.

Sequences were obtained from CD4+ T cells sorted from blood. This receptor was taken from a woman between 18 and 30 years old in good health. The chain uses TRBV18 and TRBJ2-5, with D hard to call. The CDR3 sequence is CASSPEAQTQYF. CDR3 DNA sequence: TGTGCCAGCTCACCAGAAGCCCAGACCCAGTACTTC.